The TCR beta chain described here comes from a study of radiotherapy plus CTLA-4 blockade in lung cancer (dated by TCRdb to 2017 to 2018). The study in broad terms: Objective responses were observed in more than 15% of enrolled patients, and disease control was achieved in 30% to 40%.

With respect to this clone: Its antigen specificity is not known. The sample holds no much larger clone one base away, and base qualities are not on file.

Beyond this particular receptor, the publication reports: After treatment with radiotherapy and ipilimumab, TCR clones that originated in tumors expanded in peripheral blood. Early dynamic changes in blood T cell clones, together with increased serum interferon-beta after radiation, were reported as the strongest predictors of response.

Spanning cysteine to phenylalanine, the CDR3 consists of 14 amino acids. Only the CDR3 region is kept as DNA, spanning 42 bases read in frame from base 1. The V end gives up 3 bases and the J end 1 base, leaving 2 bases in the junction not matched to a gene. CDR1 and CDR2 (MNHEY, SVGAGI) derive from the germline V gene. In this study, focal radiation therapy paired with CTLA-4 blockade (ipilimumab) was tested in patients who had chemo-refractory metastatic non-small-cell lung cancer. Libraries were prepared through the immunoSEQ multiplex PCR assay. As stored in TCRdb, this immuneACCESS dataset retains in-frame rearrangements with V and J assigned. A fraction of the clones does not appear; measured against another copy, unresolved V genes explain less than half of the discrepancy, and the remainder lacks a known reason. This sample holds 80,000 or so clones; 60% to 85% were observed only once. The biggest ten clones account for 22% of the sample.

The sample consisted of peripheral blood, taken from a patient treated with radiotherapy plus ipilimumab. This chain joins TRBV6-5 to TRBJ1-1, and 7 bases in between align with TRBD1. The clonotype comes from a human donor with non-small cell lung cancer whose response to radiotherapy plus ipilimumab could not be evaluated. Some clones in this sample may be carry-over from other donors' samples. The bases read TGTGCCAGCAGTTATGGGACAGCGAACACTGAAGCTTTCTTT. Its translation is CASSYGTANTEAFF.